What follows are 27 T cell receptor beta chains derived from one specimen sequenced in a study of cytotoxic CD8 clonotypes in ibrutinib-treated CLL. Sequenced by immunoSEQ multiplex PCR; TCRdb stores in-frame clones only, minus some. This table holds 35,000 to 55,000 clones, less than 70% found once. The input for sequencing was PBMCs, taken after 12 months of ibrutinib treatment. The receptor set was obtained from a human donor with chronic lymphocytic leukemia.

This chain joins TRBV27 and TRBJ1-1; the match to TRBD1 covers 7 bases. Losses at the gene ends were 8 bases for V and 0 bases for J; bases not matched to a gene: 9. Germline loops: CDR1 MNHEY, CDR2 SMNVEV (reference sequence). The CDR3 is 15 residues long. CDR3 residues: CASYDRAQMNTEAFF. In DNA, the CDR3 is TGTGCCAGCTACGACAGGGCCCAAATGAACACTGAAGCTTTCTTT.

This rearrangement joins TRBV19 to TRBJ1-5, with D tentatively TRBD1 (6 bases). The germline CDR1 and CDR2 sequences are LNHDA and SQIVND (reference sequence). The CDR3 loop spans 15 amino acids. The V end lost 0 bases, the J end lost 6 bases, and 12 bases lay between the germline ends. CDR3 in DNA: TGTGCCAGTAGTATAGATTCCGGGGGCCGTCAGCCCCAGCATTTT. It codes for CASSIDSGGRQPQHF.

This chain connects TRBV19 to TRBJ2-5; 12 bases match TRBD2. From germline, CDR1 is LNHDA and CDR2 SQIVND (reference sequence). The CDR3 is made up of 15 amino acids. The J segment lost 3 bases and the V segment lost 4 bases, leaving 3 bases of the junction unmatched. DNA for the CDR3: TGTGCCAGTAGTACATCTAGCGGGGGGGAAGAGACCCAGTACTTC. The encoded protein is CASSTSSGGEETQYF.

This chain uses TRBV28 with TRBJ1-4, with no clear D. The V gene lost 3 bases and the J gene lost 5 bases, with 10 bases spanning the gap. The germline gives CDR1 MDHEN, CDR2 SYDVKM. The CDR3 covers 14 residues. As DNA, the CDR3 is TGTGCCAGCAGTTTCGCGAGTCGGAATGAAAAACTGTTTTTT. It is translated as CASSFASRNEKLFF.

V and J are TRBV18 and TRBJ1-4, with TRBD1 identical over 7 bases. The CDR3 runs 15 residues. The V gene's germline CDR1 is KGHSH and CDR2 LQKENI. The junction had 6 bases not matched to a gene; V was cut back by 0 bases and J by 8 bases. In DNA form, the CDR3 reads TGTGCCAGCTCACCACCCGCAGGGGGGGGCGAAAAACTGTTTTTT. Protein product: CASSPPAGGGEKLFF. The complete variable domain, with remaining parts taken from reference TRBV18 and TRBJ1-4, reads NAGVMQNPRHLVRRRGQEARLRCSPMKGHSHVYWYRQLPEEGLKFMVYLQKENIIDESGMPKERFSAEFPKEGPSILRIQQVVRGDSAAYFCASSPPAGGGEKLFFGSGTQLSVL.

The chain recombines TRBV7-3 with TRBJ2-3; D may correspond to TRBD1 or TRBD2 (5 bases each). The germline CDR1 and CDR2 sequences are SGHTA and FQGTGA. V lost 0 bases, J lost 4 bases, and 14 bases lay in between. This CDR3 comprises 16 residues. The CDR3 bases are TGTGCCAGCAGCTTAACCTTGGGGGTAGGGGCAGATACGCAGTATTTT. Protein product: CASSLTLGVGADTQYF.

The chain links TRBV6-1 to TRBJ2-1; D call uncertain. With 6 bases removed from V and 8 bases from J, the gap between germline ends came to 11 bases. The CDR3 is 12 amino acids. Germline V gene sequence: CDR1 MNHNS, CDR2 SASEGT. In nucleotides, the CDR3 is TGTGCCAGCAGCAACCCGGGCCATGAGCAGTTCTTC. Translated, it gives CASSNPGHEQFF.

Turning to this clone: The junction does not match germline at one end; this may be a read error. Other nucleotide sequences from this sample produce the same CDR3. This chain connects TRBV5-6 to TRBJ2-7; D is ambiguous. The germline V gene encodes CDR1 SGHDT and CDR2 YYEEEE. The CDR3 covers 14 residues. The CDR3 sequence: CASSFGQARYEQYF. The CDR3 region has the DNA TGTGCCAGCAGCTTCGGGCAGGCACGCTACGAACAGTACTTC.

The rearrangement links TRBV13 to TRBJ2-3, with D possibly matching TRBD2 (6 bases). The germline gives CDR1 PRHDT, CDR2 FYEKMQ (reference sequence). With 5 bases removed from V and 0 bases from J, the gap between germline ends came to 18 bases. This CDR3 has 17 residues. The DNA of the CDR3 is TGTGCCAGCAGCCCACTTAAGACTAGAGAGAGCACAGATACGCAGTATTTT. Translated: CASSPLKTRESTDTQYF.

The V gene is TRBV28, the J gene TRBJ2-7; no reliable D call. The CDR3 totals 15 residues. Per germline, CDR1 MDHEN and CDR2 SYDVKM. Trimming stripped 7 bases from V and 2 bases from J, with 18 bases between. The CDR3 DNA reads as TGTGCCAGCAAAACCGCCGCAGGTACCCCCTACGAGCAGTACTTC. It codes for CASKTAAGTPYEQYF.

The chain has TRBV29-1 and TRBJ1-2, with unresolved D. The CDR3 has 12 residues. V lost 7 bases, J lost 4 bases, and 13 bases lay in between. CDR1 is SQVTM, CDR2 ANQGSEA, per germline. In nucleotides, the CDR3 is TGCAGCGCTTCGGCGGGCGGCTATGGCTACACCTTC. This gives the protein CSASAGGYGYTF.

V usage is TRBV5-1 and J usage is TRBJ2-5; 8 bases are a match to TRBD1. After removal of 4 bases from V and 4 bases from J, the junction contained 6 bases not matched to a gene. CDR1 is SGHRS and CDR2 is YFSETQ in the germline V gene. The CDR3 is 14 residues long. As DNA, the CDR3 is TGCGCCAGCAGCACGGACAGGGTCGTAGAGACCCAGTACTTC. Amino acid sequence: CASSTDRVVETQYF.

The genes are TRBV28 and TRBJ2-3, with 11 bases that match TRBD2. After removal of 8 bases from V and 1 base from J, the junction contained 14 bases not matched to a gene. Germline lookup yields CDR1 MDHEN and CDR2 SYDVKM. CDR3 length equals 18 residues. The CDR3 region is CASPPLAGGTWGTDTQYF. The CDR3 nucleotides read TGTGCCAGCCCCCCCCTAGCGGGGGGTACTTGGGGCACAGATACGCAGTATTTT.

This clone was detected only a few times. The rearrangement links TRBV27 to TRBJ1-2, with D possibly matching TRBD1 (6 bases). V was shortened by 4 bases and J by 2 bases, with 14 bases between the two germline ends. Germline V CDR1 and CDR2: MNHEY, SMNVEV (reference sequence). CDR3 length: 15 residues. CDR3 nucleotides: TGTGCCAGCAGTTCCGACAGGAATCGAAACTATGGCTACACCTTC. Encoded protein: CASSSDRNRNYGYTF.

The gene calls are TRBV5-1 and TRBJ2-2, with TRBD1 as a possible D gene (5 bases). CDR1 and CDR2 from the germline V gene are SGHRS and YFSETQ. V was trimmed by 4 bases and J by 4 bases, leaving 14 bases between them. The length of the CDR3 is 15 residues. The CDR3: CASSGARKSTGELFF. The CDR3 coding sequence is TGCGCCAGCAGCGGGGCGCGGAAATCCACCGGGGAGCTGTTTTTT.

The rearrangement uses TRBV28 and TRBJ1-1, with unresolved D. Trimming removed 3 bases at V and 1 base at J, with 12 bases between. The CDR3 length is 15 residues. CDR1 and CDR2 (germline): MDHEN, SYDVKM. The CDR3, as DNA: TGTGCCAGCAGTTTGTGGACCCAAGCGAACACTGAAGCTTTCTTT. Its protein is CASSLWTQANTEAFF. Using reference TRBV28 and TRBJ1-1 for the parts outside the CDR3, the full variable domain is DVKVTQSSRYLVKRTGEKVFLECVQDMDHENMFWYRQDPGLGLRLIYFSYDVKMKEKGDIPEGYSVSREKKERFSLILESASTNQTSMYLCASSLWTQANTEAFFGQGTRLTVV.

J is TRBJ1-4 and V is TRBV4-1; weak D call: TRBD1 (6 bases). Germline CDR1 MGHRA, CDR2 YSYEKL. V dropped 0 bases and J dropped 3 bases, with 8 bases sitting between them. The CDR3 contains 15 residues. Here the CDR3 DNA reads TGCGCCAGCAGCCAAGAAGCAGGGGCTAATGAAAAACTGTTTTTT. This translates into CASSQEAGANEKLFF.

Here the CDR3 reads CASSSAQGYGYTF. DNA for the CDR3: TGTGCCAGCAGCTCTGCCCAGGGCTATGGCTACACCTTC. The chain combines TRBV7-3 with TRBJ1-2, with D perhaps TRBD1 (5 bases). The CDR3 is 13 residues long. V lost 4 bases to trimming and J lost 4 bases, with 10 bases between them. Germline V gene data show CDR1 as SGHTA and CDR2 as FQGTGA.

This clone was detected a few times. The gene calls are TRBV5-1 and TRBJ1-2; TRBD1 aligns across 8 bases. This CDR3 region has 15 residues. The germline V gene has CDR1 SGHRS and CDR2 YFSETQ. V lost 0 bases, J lost 7 bases, and 8 bases stayed unmatched. The CDR3: CASSLVFQGASGYTF. CDR3 nucleotides: TGCGCCAGCAGCTTGGTTTTTCAGGGGGCGTCTGGCTACACCTTC. Together with reference TRBV5-1 and TRBJ1-2, the CDR3 gives the full variable domain: KAGVTQTPRYLIKTRGQQVTLSCSPISGHRSVSWYQQTPGQGLQFLFEYFSETQRNKGNFPGRFSGRQFSNSRSEMNVSTLELGDSALYLCASSLVFQGASGYTFGSGTRLTVV.

The rearrangement uses TRBV2 and TRBJ1-1; D gene unclear. The germline gives CDR1 SNHLY, CDR2 FYNNEI. The CDR3 consists of 13 residues. V was trimmed by 6 bases and J by 4 bases, leaving 12 bases between them. In DNA, the CDR3 is TGTGCCAGCAGGGCCGACGTAGGCACTGAAGCTTTCTTT. This translates into CASRADVGTEAFF.

The rearrangement uses TRBV5-1 and TRBJ2-5; no clear D. The CDR3 covers 15 residues. Deletions cut 2 bases from V and 0 bases from J, with 11 bases between. From germline, CDR1 is SGHRS and CDR2 YFSETQ. CDR3 bases: TGCGCCAGCAGCTTCCTCGACGGTCACCAAGAGACCCAGTACTTC. Its translation is CASSFLDGHQETQYF. Full variable domain (remainder filled in from reference TRBV5-1 and TRBJ2-5): KAGVTQTPRYLIKTRGQQVTLSCSPISGHRSVSWYQQTPGQGLQFLFEYFSETQRNKGNFPGRFSGRQFSNSRSEMNVSTLELGDSALYLCASSFLDGHQETQYFGPGTRLLVL.

This clone has only one observation. The chain joins TRBV5-1 to TRBJ2-7; 7 positions match TRBD1. This CDR3 contains 14 residues. J lost 6 bases, V lost 4 bases, and 10 bases had no gene match. CDR1 SGHRS and CDR2 YFSETQ come from the germline V gene. Written as DNA, the CDR3 is TGCGCCAGCAGCCCCGGACAGGAAATGAGCGAGCAGTACTTC. Its protein is CASSPGQEMSEQYF.

DNA for the CDR3: TGTGCCAGCTCACCAGCCTTAGAGACCCAGTACTTC. It specifies CASSPALETQYF. The V gene is TRBV18, the J gene TRBJ2-5; no clear D. CDR3 size: 12 residues. The ends were cut back, 2 bases at V and 4 bases at J, with 5 bases in the middle. The V gene's germline CDR1 is KGHSH and CDR2 LQKENI. The full variable domain, with the rest looked up from reference TRBV18 and TRBJ2-5, is NAGVMQNPRHLVRRRGQEARLRCSPMKGHSHVYWYRQLPEEGLKFMVYLQKENIIDESGMPKERFSAEFPKEGPSILRIQQVVRGDSAAYFCASSPALETQYFGPGTRLLVL.

This sequence joins TRBV5-6 and TRBJ1-5; D is uncertain. The germline CDR1 and CDR2 sequences are SGHDT and YYEEEE. This CDR3 is built from 13 residues. Trimming left V 3 bases short and J 5 bases short, with 9 bases between. The CDR3 loop is CASSSNPYQPQHF. DNA for the CDR3: TGTGCCAGCAGCTCCAATCCATATCAGCCCCAGCATTTT.

The rearrangement uses TRBV19 and TRBJ1-2, with 12 nucleotides matching TRBD1. J gave up 2 bases and V 3 bases, and 13 bases lay outside the gene matches. Per germline, CDR1 LNHDA and CDR2 SQIVND (reference sequence). CDR3 size: 19 residues. Here the CDR3 reads CASSMYSGTGGLVNYGYTF. The CDR3 region has the DNA TGTGCCAGTAGTATGTATTCCGGGACAGGGGGCCTTGTCAACTATGGCTACACCTTC.

The rearrangement uses TRBV10-3 and TRBJ1-2; tentatively, D is TRBD1 (6 bases). Germline lookup yields CDR1 ENHRY and CDR2 SYGVKD. V gave up 7 bases and J gave up 4 bases, with 22 bases separating them. CDR3 size: 16 residues. CDR3 nucleotide sequence: TGTGCCATCACCCCAGGCCCACGGGACACCCCCTATGGCTACACCTTC. Amino acids: CAITPGPRDTPYGYTF.

The chain is built from TRBV7-2 and TRBJ1-2, with a weak D call TRBD1 (5 bases). Trimming cost V 2 bases and J 7 bases, with 20 bases left between them. The CDR3 extends over 16 amino acids. Germline CDR1 is SGHTA and CDR2 is FQGNSA. CDR3 sequence reads: CASSLNTQAGRRGYTF. The CDR3 DNA reads TGTGCCAGCAGCTTAAATACCCAGGCAGGGCGTCGTGGCTACACCTTC.